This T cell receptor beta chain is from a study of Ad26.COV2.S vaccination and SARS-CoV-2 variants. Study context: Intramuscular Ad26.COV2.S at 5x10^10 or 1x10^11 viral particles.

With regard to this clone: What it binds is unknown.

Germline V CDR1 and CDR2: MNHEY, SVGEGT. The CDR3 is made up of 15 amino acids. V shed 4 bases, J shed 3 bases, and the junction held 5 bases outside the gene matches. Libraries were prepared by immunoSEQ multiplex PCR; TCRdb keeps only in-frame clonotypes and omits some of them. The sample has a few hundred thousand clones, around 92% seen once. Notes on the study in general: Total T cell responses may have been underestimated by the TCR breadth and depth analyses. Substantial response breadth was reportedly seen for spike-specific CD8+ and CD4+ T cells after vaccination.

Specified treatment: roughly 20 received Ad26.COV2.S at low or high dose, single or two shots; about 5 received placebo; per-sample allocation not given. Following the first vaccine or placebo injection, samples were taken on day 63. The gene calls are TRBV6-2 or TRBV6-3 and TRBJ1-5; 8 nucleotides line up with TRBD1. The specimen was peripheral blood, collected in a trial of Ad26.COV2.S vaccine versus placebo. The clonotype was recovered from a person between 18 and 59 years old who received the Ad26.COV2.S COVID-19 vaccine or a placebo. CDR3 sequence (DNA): TGTGCCAGCAGTTCCCCCAGGGGGCTCAATCAGCCCCAGCATTTT. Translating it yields CASSSPRGLNQPQHF.